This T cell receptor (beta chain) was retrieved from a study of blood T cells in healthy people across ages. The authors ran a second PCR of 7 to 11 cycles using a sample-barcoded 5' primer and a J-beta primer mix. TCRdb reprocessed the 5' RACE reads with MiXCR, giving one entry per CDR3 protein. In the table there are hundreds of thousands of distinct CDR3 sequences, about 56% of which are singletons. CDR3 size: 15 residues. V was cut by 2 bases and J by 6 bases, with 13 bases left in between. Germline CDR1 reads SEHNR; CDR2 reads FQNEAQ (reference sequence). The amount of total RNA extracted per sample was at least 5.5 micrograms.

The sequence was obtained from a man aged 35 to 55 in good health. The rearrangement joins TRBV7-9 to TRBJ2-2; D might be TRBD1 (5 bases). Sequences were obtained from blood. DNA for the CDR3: TGTGCCAGCAGCTTATGGGGCTCCTCCGCCGGGGAGCTGTTTTTT. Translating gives CASSLWGSSAGELFF. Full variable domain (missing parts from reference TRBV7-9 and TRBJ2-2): DTGVSQNPRHKITKRGQNVTFRCDPISEHNRLYWYRQTLGQGPEFLTYFQNEAQLEKSRLLSDRFSAERPKGSFSTLEIQRTEQGDSAMYLCASSLWGSSAGELFFGEGSRLTVL.